This record concerns one T cell receptor (beta chain) sequence. Its antigen specificity is not known. The sample holds no much larger clone one base away, and base qualities are not on file. The data were obtained in a study of T cell responses to AZD1222 COVID-19 vaccine (dated by TCRdb to the early 2020s). For the study in its entirety: AZD1222 recipients with second doses at about 4 weeks or about 12 weeks were pooled, because spike-specific TCR depth and breadth did not differ between schedules. TCR sequencing was performed for about 250 trial participants, of whom about 210 were given two doses of AZD1222 and approximately 25 were given two doses of MenACWY control vaccine. Trial participants were enrolled into age subgroups of 18-55, 56-69 and 70-plus years, which contained around 150, 28 and 57 TCR-sequenced participants, respectively. Paper-wide results and their limitations: Reportedly, close to half of the unique spike-specific TCRs recognized epitopes lying outside the regions that are mutated in the B.1.351 and B.1.1.7 variants. After two AZD1222 doses, both the breadth and the depth of spike-specific TCRs were significantly higher than at day 0 and than in MenACWY recipients. No day 14 peak-response samples were available, so repertoires were characterized only after the peak T cell response. Conclusions about previously exposed vaccinees were limited because only a handful of AZD1222 recipients were SARS-CoV-2 seropositive at baseline. In the small 56-69-year group, the increase in depth fell short of significance, most likely because of low power. The whole spike protein was spanned by vaccine-associated CD4 TCRs, and dominant responses were seen in regions 160-218 and 743-854. Most participants were white British and females outnumbered males, and the authors suggested that clonal diversity may have been underestimated.

In the paper's terms, the time point label means: baseline before first vaccination. The vaccinee samples were drawn from two UK trials, COV001 and COV002, one of which was a single-blind randomized controlled phase 2/3 trial testing AZD1222 (ChAdOx1 nCoV-19) in healthy adults. For TCRbeta chain sequencing, PBMC samples were collected from trial participants at day 0 and at day 28 after the second dose. The CDR3 regions of human TCRbeta chains were analyzed by immunosequencing. On the authors' methods: TCRs in the repertoires were matched against a reference library of SARS-CoV-2-specific TCRs that had been generated with the MIRA antigen-specificity platform. Breadth meant the fraction of unique TCRs that were SARS-CoV-2-associated, whereas depth meant the fraction of total T cells that were SARS-CoV-2-associated. Each spike-specific TCR was assigned to its reactive spike region and to a CD4 or CD8 class using the MIRA data. Log10-transformed breadth and depth values were compared by one-way ANOVA with Sidak's multiple comparisons tests. The table was pulled from immuneACCESS by TCRdb, which kept in-frame rearrangements only. Such tables lose some clones; where checked, under half of the loss comes from unresolved V genes, and the rest has no known cause. V, J and clone size are taken as reported in that table, and D and trimming were inferred from the DNA itself. The sample records 100,000 to 150,000 clones, 85% to 90% of which are singletons. The leading ten clones occupy about 12% of the sample.

This receptor was obtained from an adult in good health. The sample here was peripheral blood, taken on day 0 of AZD1222 vaccination.

The CDR3 reads as follows: CASSPEVSGVTEETQYF. The DNA is as follows: TGTGCCAGCAGCCCAGAAGTTTCCGGCGTTACGGAGGAGACCCAGTACTTC. The receptor chain draws on TRBV7-6 and TRBJ2-5; the D gene is not confidently resolved. From the cysteine up to the phenylalanine, the CDR3 has a length of 17 residues. Just the 51-base CDR3 DNA is kept, in frame starting at base 1. V loses 5 bases, J loses 5 bases, and the germline ends lie 24 bases apart. According to the germline V gene, CDR1 reads SGHVS and CDR2 reads FNYEAQ. When the CDR3 is completed using the reference TRBV7-6 and TRBJ2-5 genes on either side, the full variable domain is GAGVSQSPRYKVTKRGQDVALRCDPISGHVSLYWYRQALGQGPEFLTYFNYEAQQDKSGLPNDRFSAERPEGSISTLTIQRTEQRDSAMYRCASSPEVSGVTEETQYFGPGTRLLVL.